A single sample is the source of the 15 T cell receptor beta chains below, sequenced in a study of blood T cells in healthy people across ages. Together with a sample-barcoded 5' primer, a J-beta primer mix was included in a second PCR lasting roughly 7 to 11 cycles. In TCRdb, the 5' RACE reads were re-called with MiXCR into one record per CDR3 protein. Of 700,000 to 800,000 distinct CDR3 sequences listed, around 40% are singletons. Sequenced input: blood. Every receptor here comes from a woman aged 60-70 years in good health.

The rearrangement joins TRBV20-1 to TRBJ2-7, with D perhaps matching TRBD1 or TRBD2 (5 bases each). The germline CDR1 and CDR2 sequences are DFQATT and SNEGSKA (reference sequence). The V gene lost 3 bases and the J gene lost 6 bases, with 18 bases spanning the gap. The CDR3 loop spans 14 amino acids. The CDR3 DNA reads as TGCAGTGCTAGGCCTTCCCAGACGGGGCTCGAGCAGTACTTC. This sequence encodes CSARPSQTGLEQYF.

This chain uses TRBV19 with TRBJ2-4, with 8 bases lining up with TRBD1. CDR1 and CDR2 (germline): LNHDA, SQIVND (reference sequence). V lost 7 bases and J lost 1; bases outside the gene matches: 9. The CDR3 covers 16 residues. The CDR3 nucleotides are TGTGCCAGTACCTTGACAGGGGACGGGGCCAAAAACATTCAGTACTTC. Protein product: CASTLTGDGAKNIQYF.

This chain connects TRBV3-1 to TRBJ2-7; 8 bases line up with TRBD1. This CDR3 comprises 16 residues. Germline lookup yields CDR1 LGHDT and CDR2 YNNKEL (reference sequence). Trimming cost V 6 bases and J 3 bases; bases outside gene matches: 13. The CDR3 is CASSHSADREDYEQYF. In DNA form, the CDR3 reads TGTGCCAGCAGTCATTCCGCGGACAGGGAAGACTACGAGCAGTACTTC.

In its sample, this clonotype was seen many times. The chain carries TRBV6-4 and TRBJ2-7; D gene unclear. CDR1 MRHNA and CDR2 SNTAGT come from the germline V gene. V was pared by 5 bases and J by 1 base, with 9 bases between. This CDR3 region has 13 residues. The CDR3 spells CASSPAPSYEQYF. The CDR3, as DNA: TGTGCCAGCAGTCCCGCGCCATCCTACGAGCAGTACTTC.

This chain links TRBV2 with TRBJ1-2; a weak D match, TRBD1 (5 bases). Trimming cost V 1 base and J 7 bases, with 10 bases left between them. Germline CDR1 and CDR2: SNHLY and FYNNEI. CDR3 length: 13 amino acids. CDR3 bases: TGTGCCAGCAGTGAAGGGGGCAGACGTGGCTACACCTTC. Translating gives CASSEGGRRGYTF. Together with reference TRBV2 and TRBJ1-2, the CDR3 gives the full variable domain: EPEVTQTPSHQVTQMGQEVILRCVPISNHLYFYWYRQILGQKVEFLVSFYNNEISEKSEIFDDQFSVERPDGSNFTLKIRSTKLEDSAMYFCASSEGGRRGYTFGSGTRLTVV.

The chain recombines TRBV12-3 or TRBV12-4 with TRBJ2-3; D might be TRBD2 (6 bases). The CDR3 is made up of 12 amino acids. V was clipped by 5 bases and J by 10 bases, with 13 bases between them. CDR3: CASSGAGSSQYF. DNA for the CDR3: TGTGCCAGCAGTGGTGCGGGGTCGTCGCAGTATTTT.

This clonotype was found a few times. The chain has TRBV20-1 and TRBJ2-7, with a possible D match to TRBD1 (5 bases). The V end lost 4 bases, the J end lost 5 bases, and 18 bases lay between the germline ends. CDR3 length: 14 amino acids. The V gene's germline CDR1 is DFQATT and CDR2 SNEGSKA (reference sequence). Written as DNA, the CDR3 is TGCAGTGCTACCACACCCCAGGGTTTGAACGAGCAGTACTTC. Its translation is CSATTPQGLNEQYF.

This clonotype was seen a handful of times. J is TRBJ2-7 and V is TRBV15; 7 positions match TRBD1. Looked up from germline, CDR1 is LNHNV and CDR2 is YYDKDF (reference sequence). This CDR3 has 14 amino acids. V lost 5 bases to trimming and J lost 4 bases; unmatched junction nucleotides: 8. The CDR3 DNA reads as TGTGCCACCAGCTTAAGACAGGGTGGGTACGAGCAGTACTTC. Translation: CATSLRQGGYEQYF. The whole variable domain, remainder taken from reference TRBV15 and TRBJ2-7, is DAMVIQNPRYQVTQFGKPVTLSCSQTLNHNVMYWYQQKSSQAPKLLFHYYDKDFNNEADTPDNFQSRRPNTSFCFLDIRSPGLGDTAMYLCATSLRQGGYEQYFGPGTRLTVT.

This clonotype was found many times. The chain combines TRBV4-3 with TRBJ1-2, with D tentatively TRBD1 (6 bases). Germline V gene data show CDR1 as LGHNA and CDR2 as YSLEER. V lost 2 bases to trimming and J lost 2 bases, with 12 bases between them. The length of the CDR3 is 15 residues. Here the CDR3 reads CASSQHRQANYGYTF. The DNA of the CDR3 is TGCGCCAGCAGCCAACACCGACAGGCAAACTATGGCTACACCTTC.

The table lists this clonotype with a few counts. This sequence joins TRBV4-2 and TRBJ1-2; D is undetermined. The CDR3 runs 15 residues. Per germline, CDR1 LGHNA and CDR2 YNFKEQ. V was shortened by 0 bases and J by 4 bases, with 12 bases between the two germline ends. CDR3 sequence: CASSQEQDPLYGYTF. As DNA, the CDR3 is TGTGCCAGCAGCCAAGAGCAGGACCCCCTCTATGGCTACACCTTC.

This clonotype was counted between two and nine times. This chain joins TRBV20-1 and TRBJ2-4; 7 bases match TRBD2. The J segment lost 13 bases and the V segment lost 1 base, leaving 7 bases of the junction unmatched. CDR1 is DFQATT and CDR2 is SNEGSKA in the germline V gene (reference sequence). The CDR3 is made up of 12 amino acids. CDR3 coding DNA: TGCAGTGCTAGAGCGACTAGCAGTGAGCAGTACTTC. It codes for CSARATSSEQYF.

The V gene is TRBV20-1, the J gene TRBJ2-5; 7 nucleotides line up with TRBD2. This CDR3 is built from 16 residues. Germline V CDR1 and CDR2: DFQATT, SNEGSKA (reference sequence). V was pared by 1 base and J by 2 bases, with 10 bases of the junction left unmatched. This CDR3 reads CSARGSTAGEQETQYF. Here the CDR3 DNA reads TGCAGTGCTAGAGGGTCTACGGCGGGAGAACAAGAGACCCAGTACTTC.

Here the CDR3 DNA reads TGTGCCAGCAGTCCCAAACAGGGGGCCTGGGATGGCTACACCTTC. Translating it yields CASSPKQGAWDGYTF. The rearrangement uses TRBV27 and TRBJ1-2; 9 nucleotides line up with TRBD1. The V gene's germline CDR1 is MNHEY and CDR2 SMNVEV (reference sequence). The CDR3 totals 15 residues. V lost 5 bases and J lost 6; bases outside the gene matches: 10.

The CDR3 bases are TGCGCCAGCAGCGACCCGGGACACCTAGGGATCCCAGATACGCAGTATTTT. Protein sequence: CASSDPGHLGIPDTQYF. The chain couples TRBV10-2 to TRBJ2-3; weak D call: TRBD1 (6 bases). V lost 6 bases and J 4 bases, leaving 23 bases between the germline ends. Germline values: CDR1 WSHSY, CDR2 SAAADI. The CDR3 is 17 residues long.

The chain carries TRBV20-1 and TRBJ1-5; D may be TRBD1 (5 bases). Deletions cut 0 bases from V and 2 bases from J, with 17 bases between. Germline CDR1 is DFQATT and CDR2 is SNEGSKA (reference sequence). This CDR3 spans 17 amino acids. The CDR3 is CSARELGGRVGNQPQHF. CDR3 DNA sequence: TGCAGTGCTAGAGAGTTGGGCGGCAGGGTGGGCAATCAGCCCCAGCATTTT.